The present entry profiles one T cell receptor beta chain with its context. Its specificity is not known. The source of the sample is a study of T cell clones after liver transplantation. For the study at large: TCRbeta sequencing after a pre-transplant mixed lymphocyte reaction identified graft-donor-reactive clones, later tracked in post-transplant blood. Timepoints were pre-transplant, pre-withdrawal, and after withdrawal was completed or failed.

The CDR3 runs to 16 residues. The germline gives CDR1 MNHEY, CDR2 SVGAGI. Between the trimmed V and J ends, which lost 2 bases and 0 bases, there was a span of 14 bases. General observations from the study: The donor-reactive repertoire was only partly measurable in two subjects, lacking donor cells.

TCRdb's table, derived via immunoSEQ multiplex PCR, lists solely in-frame clones and lacks some. The data contain 70,000 to 80,000 clones, about 88% of them singletons. The chain has TRBV6-5 and TRBJ2-7; D remains ambiguous. The TCR originated in a human donor who received a liver transplant. This sample comprised CD4+ T cells from blood, obtained before liver transplant. The CDR3 reads CASSYTPGSSSYEQYF. The CDR3 nucleotides read TGTGCCAGCAGTTACACTCCCGGGTCTAGCTCCTACGAGCAGTACTTC.